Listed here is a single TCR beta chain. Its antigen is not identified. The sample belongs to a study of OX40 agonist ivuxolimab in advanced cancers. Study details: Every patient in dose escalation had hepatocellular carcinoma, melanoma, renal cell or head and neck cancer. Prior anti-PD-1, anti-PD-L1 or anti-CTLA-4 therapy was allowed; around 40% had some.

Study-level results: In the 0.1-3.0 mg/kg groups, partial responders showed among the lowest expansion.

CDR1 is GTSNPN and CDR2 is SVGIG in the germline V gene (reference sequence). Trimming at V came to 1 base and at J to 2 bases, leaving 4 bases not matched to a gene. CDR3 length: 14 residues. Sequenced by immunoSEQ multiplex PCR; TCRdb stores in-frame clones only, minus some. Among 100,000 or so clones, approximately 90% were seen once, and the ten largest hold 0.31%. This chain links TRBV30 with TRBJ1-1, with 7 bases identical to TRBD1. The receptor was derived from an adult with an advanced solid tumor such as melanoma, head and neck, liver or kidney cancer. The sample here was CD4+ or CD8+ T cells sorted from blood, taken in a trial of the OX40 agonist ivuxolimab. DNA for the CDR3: TGTGCCTGGAGTGCAGACAGGGTAAACACTGAAGCTTTCTTT. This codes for CAWSADRVNTEAFF.